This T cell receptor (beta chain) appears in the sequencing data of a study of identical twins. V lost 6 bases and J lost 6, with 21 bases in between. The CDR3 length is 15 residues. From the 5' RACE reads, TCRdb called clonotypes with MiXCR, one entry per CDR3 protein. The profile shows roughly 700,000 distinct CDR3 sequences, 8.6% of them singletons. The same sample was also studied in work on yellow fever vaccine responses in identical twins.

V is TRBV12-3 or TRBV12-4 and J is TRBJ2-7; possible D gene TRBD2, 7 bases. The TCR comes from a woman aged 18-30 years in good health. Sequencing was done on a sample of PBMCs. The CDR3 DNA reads TGTGCCAGCAGACGAACAGGGAGGGTAGGGGGCGAGCAGTACTTC. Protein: CASRRTGRVGGEQYF.